This T cell receptor beta chain is from a study of CD8+ T cells in alopecia areata. After isolation, RNA underwent reverse transcription to generate cDNA as the sequencing template. Sequencing used immunoSEQ multiplex PCR; TCRdb keeps in-frame clones, though not all of them. The repertoire includes hundreds of thousands of clones, 55% to 70% of them detected once, and approximately 1.8% sits in the top ten. Treatment in this sample: oral pan-JAK inhibitor, 5-10 mg twice daily. Trimming left V 7 bases short and J 1 base short, with 11 bases between. Per the germline V gene, CDR1 is SQVTM and CDR2 is ANQGSEA. The CDR3 contains 14 residues.

This clonotype was sampled from a human donor with alopecia areata. The genes are TRBV29-1 and TRBJ2-6, with D possibly being TRBD1 (5 bases). Specimen: CD4+ T cells sorted from blood, collected at week 24, from a patient treated with tofacitinib. CDR3 sequence (DNA): TGCAGCGCCGACCAGGGATCTGGGGCCAACGTCCTGACTTTC. This sequence encodes CSADQGSGANVLTF.